This passage covers 21 T cell receptor beta chains from one sample sequenced in a study of blood T cell repertoires in COVID-19. Sequenced by immunoSEQ multiplex PCR; TCRdb stores in-frame clones only, minus some. The sample carries 250,000 to 300,000 clones, less than 90% recorded once. The sequenced sample was peripheral blood. Source of these receptors: a man in his sixties who had recovered from COVID-19.

The chain combines TRBV30 with TRBJ1-6; 7 bases map to TRBD1. The CDR3 spans 15 residues. V was clipped by 8 bases and J by 4 bases; unmatched bases: 11. Germline values: CDR1 GTSNPN, CDR2 SVGIG (reference sequence). CDR3 sequence: CATVWAGQYNSPLHF. The DNA of the CDR3 is TGTGCCACCGTTTGGGCGGGACAGTATAATTCACCCCTCCACTTT. Based on the CDR3 plus reference TRBV30 and TRBJ1-6, the full variable domain is SQTIHQWPATLVQPVGSPLSLECTVEGTSNPNLYWYRQAAGRGLQLLFYSVGIGQISSEVPQNLSASRPQDRQFILSSKKLLLSDSGFYLCATVWAGQYNSPLHFGNGTRLTVT.

The chain is built from TRBV5-1 and TRBJ2-5, with TRBD1 as a possible D gene (5 bases). The CDR3 runs 14 residues. Germline values: CDR1 SGHRS, CDR2 YFSETQ. V was cut by 2 bases and J by 4 bases, with 12 bases left in between. The chain's CDR3 is CASSLSRAGETQYF. CDR3 coding DNA: TGCGCCAGCAGCTTATCCAGGGCTGGAGAGACCCAGTACTTC. Complete variable domain (other parts from reference TRBV5-1 and TRBJ2-5): KAGVTQTPRYLIKTRGQQVTLSCSPISGHRSVSWYQQTPGQGLQFLFEYFSETQRNKGNFPGRFSGRQFSNSRSEMNVSTLELGDSALYLCASSLSRAGETQYFGPGTRLLVL.

CDR3 sequence: CASSSRGGRVNIQYF. The CDR3 DNA reads TGTGCCAGCAGCTCCCGGGGGGGCCGGGTGAACATTCAGTACTTC. V and J are TRBV7-6 and TRBJ2-4; TRBD2 matches at 8 bases. This CDR3 contains 15 residues. V lost 4 bases to trimming and J lost 7 bases; unmatched junction nucleotides: 9. Germline assignment: CDR1 SGHVS and CDR2 FNYEAQ.

The V call is TRBV30, the J call TRBJ1-5; possibly TRBD1 for D (5 bases). The CDR3 consists of 13 residues. Germline CDR1 reads GTSNPN; CDR2 reads SVGIG (reference sequence). The V end was cut by 2 bases, the J end by 6 bases, with 11 bases between. The CDR3 coding sequence is TGTGCCTGGAGTACTCAGGGAGGTCAGCCCCAGCATTTT. This codes for CAWSTQGGQPQHF.

The rearrangement uses TRBV18 and TRBJ2-1, with a weak D call TRBD1 (6 bases). This CDR3 is 15 amino acids long. Germline V gives CDR1 KGHSH, CDR2 LQKENI. Trimming shortened V by 1 base and J by 8 bases, and 15 bases separated the two germline ends. For the CDR3, the DNA is TGTGCCAGCTCACCACTGCCAGGGGCGGTGGATGAGCAGTTCTTC. It encodes CASSPLPGAVDEQFF.

This sequence joins TRBV28 and TRBJ2-7; weak D call: TRBD2 (7 bases). CDR1 and CDR2 (germline): MDHEN, SYDVKM. The CDR3 totals 14 residues. Between the trimmed V and J ends, which lost 7 bases and 9 bases, there was a span of 22 bases. CDR3 amino acids: CASIPGGQLVRQYF. The CDR3 nucleotides are TGTGCCAGCATCCCCGGGGGGCAACTCGTCCGGCAGTACTTC.

The gene calls are TRBV5-1 and TRBJ2-5, with 9 bases lining up with TRBD2. With V trimmed by 2 bases and J by 5 bases, 7 bases remained unmatched. CDR3 length: 15 amino acids. Germline CDR1 SGHRS, CDR2 YFSETQ. This chain's CDR3 is CASSLSSGSMETQYF. CDR3 sequence (DNA): TGCGCCAGCAGCTTAAGTAGCGGGAGCATGGAGACCCAGTACTTC.

The gene calls are TRBV30 and TRBJ2-5, with TRBD2 matching over 10 bases. Germline CDR1 and CDR2: GTSNPN and SVGIG (reference sequence). The CDR3 covers 20 residues. The junction had 16 bases not matched to a gene; V was cut back by 0 bases and J by 0 bases. CDR3 loop: CAWSVFWGASLAGDQETQYF. The CDR3 DNA follows: TGTGCCTGGAGTGTATTCTGGGGGGCGTCGCTAGCGGGGGACCAAGAGACCCAGTACTTC.

This clone has just one count. V usage is TRBV9 and J usage is TRBJ2-4; possibly TRBD2 for D (5 bases). V shed 0 bases and J shed 2 bases, with 9 bases lying between them. The CDR3 spans 15 residues. Germline CDR1 is SGDLS and CDR2 is YYNGEE. The CDR3 DNA sequence: TGTGCCAGCAGCGTAGTCCCGGGAACCAAAAACATTCAGTACTTC. Translation gives CASSVVPGTKNIQYF.

The table lists this clone with a few counts. The chain carries TRBV18 and TRBJ2-7; TRBD1 agrees at 8 bases. Unmatched junction bases numbered 11, after V lost 2 bases and J lost 5 bases. Germline V lookup: CDR1 KGHSH, CDR2 LQKENI. The CDR3 totals 16 residues. In DNA, the CDR3 is TGTGCCAGCTCACCAGGGGTTGGCAGGGGGCTCGACGAGCAGTACTTC. As protein: CASSPGVGRGLDEQYF.

The count of this clone is one. CDR3 sequence: CASSQVTGGGQPQHF. The DNA for the CDR3 is TGCGCCAGCAGCCAAGTAACGGGGGGGGGTCAGCCCCAGCATTTT. The chain couples TRBV4-1 to TRBJ1-5, with D maybe TRBD1 (5 bases). V lost 1 base and J 6 bases, leaving 13 bases between the germline ends. The CDR3 sequence is 15 residues long. Germline V lookup: CDR1 MGHRA, CDR2 YSYEKL.

In this sample, this clone turned up a few times. J is TRBJ2-7 and V is TRBV6-1; 10 bases match TRBD2. The germline CDR1 and CDR2 sequences are MNHNS and SASEGT. The CDR3 totals 16 residues. The V gene end was trimmed by 2 bases and the J gene end by 3 bases; junction bases not matched to a gene: 7. The CDR3 region is CASSEQTSGASYEQYF. The CDR3 DNA reads TGTGCCAGCAGTGAACAAACTAGCGGGGCCAGCTACGAGCAGTACTTC.

This clone came up a few times. The rearrangement links TRBV24-1 to TRBJ1-5; D might be TRBD1 (5 bases). Germline assignment: CDR1 KGHDR and CDR2 SFDVKD. V shed 0 bases and J shed 7 bases, with 12 bases lying between them. The CDR3 sequence is 15 residues long. The CDR3 spells CATSDLQGEGQPQHF. DNA of the CDR3: TGTGCCACCAGTGATTTGCAAGGGGAGGGACAGCCCCAGCATTTT.

This chain joins TRBV5-4 and TRBJ1-4, with a weak D call TRBD1 (5 bases). Germline V gene data show CDR1 as SGHNT and CDR2 as YYREEE (reference sequence). The CDR3 has 15 residues. The V end lost 4 bases, the J end lost 3 bases, and 13 bases lay between the germline ends. The CDR3: CASSGPGVANEKLFF. Here the CDR3 DNA reads TGTGCCAGCAGCGGTCCGGGGGTCGCTAATGAAAAACTGTTTTTT.

The V call is TRBV5-6, the J call TRBJ2-7; D is perhaps TRBD1 (7 bases). Germline V CDR1 and CDR2: SGHDT, YYEEEE. There are 14 residues in the CDR3. V was cut by 5 bases and J by 9 bases, with 21 bases left in between. The CDR3 nucleotides are TGTGCCAGCAGGGAACGGGACAGCAATAGCGGGCAGTACTTC. Its translation is CASRERDSNSGQYF.

The chain recombines TRBV6-5 with TRBJ1-1, with D perhaps matching TRBD1 (5 bases). CDR1 MNHEY and CDR2 SVGAGI come from the germline V gene. The CDR3 totals 15 residues. V was clipped by 0 bases and J by 0 bases, with 8 bases between them. The CDR3 sequence is CASSYSDIMNTEAFF. CDR3 in DNA: TGTGCCAGCAGTTACTCGGACATAATGAACACTGAAGCTTTCTTT.

The rearrangement uses TRBV10-3 and TRBJ2-1; 9 nucleotides line up with TRBD2. The CDR3 has 18 residues. CDR1 and CDR2 from the germline V gene are ENHRY and SYGVKD. With 6 bases clipped from V and 8 bases from J, the junction kept 20 bases outside the gene matches. The CDR3 nucleotides are TGTGCCATCAGCGCTACGCACCCACTAGCGGGCCAACCCCATGAGCAGTTCTTC. It translates to CAISATHPLAGQPHEQFF.

The J gene is TRBJ1-5, the V gene TRBV19; TRBD1 might be the D (5 bases). The CDR3 consists of 16 residues. CDR1 is LNHDA, CDR2 SQIVND, per germline (reference sequence). V dropped 4 bases and J dropped 2 bases, with 15 bases sitting between them. In nucleotides, the CDR3 is TGTGCCAGTAGTAACTCCGGCGCGGGGGGCAATCAGCCCCAGCATTTT. As protein: CASSNSGAGGNQPQHF.

This rearrangement joins TRBV11-2 to TRBJ2-1; TRBD2 aligns across 9 bases. Looked up from germline, CDR1 is SGHAT and CDR2 is FQNNGV. Trimming took 5 bases from V and 5 from J; bases not matched to a gene: 7. The CDR3 is 15 amino acids. CDR3 nucleotides: TGTGCCAGCAGCCCAGCGGGAGGCAAGGACAATGAGCAGTTCTTC. Translated: CASSPAGGKDNEQFF.

V gene TRBV30 combines with J gene TRBJ1-4; 8 bases are a match to TRBD1. V lost 8 bases to trimming and J lost 7 bases; unmatched junction nucleotides: 12. The CDR3 has 14 residues. Germline CDR1 and CDR2: GTSNPN and SVGIG (reference sequence). The CDR3 bases are TGTGCCCAGGCCTGGGGGGGGACAGGTGAAAAACTGTTTTTT. As protein: CAQAWGGTGEKLFF.

Only a few counts were recorded for this clone. The chain employs TRBV19 and TRBJ1-5; a weak D match, TRBD1 (5 bases). Trimming pared 6 bases from V and 4 bases from J, leaving 13 bases between. Germline V gives CDR1 LNHDA, CDR2 SQIVND (reference sequence). CDR3 length: 14 residues. CDR3 coding DNA: TGTGCCAGTAGCGAGACAGTCGGGAATCAGCCCCAGCATTTT. Its protein product is CASSETVGNQPQHF.